The clone carrying this TCR beta chain has a single count. This sample was taken from a study of blood T cell repertoires in COVID-19. Across the study: PBMCs, B-cell-depleted T cells, or T cells provided the cDNA or gDNA that made up the material.

Germline trimming cut 2 bases from V and 4 bases from J; bases unmatched to any gene: 18. The CDR3 is 20 residues long. Looked up from germline, CDR1 is SGHRS and CDR2 is YFSETQ. Some clones are missing from TCRdb's copy, which holds only in-frame ones; the method was immunoSEQ multiplex PCR. In the table there are about 87,000 clones, about 83% of which are singletons. Material for sequencing was peripheral blood. The clonotype was recovered from a woman in her seventies with acute or convalescent COVID-19. The chain combines TRBV5-1 with TRBJ1-2; 12 positions match TRBD1. The CDR3 is CASSFTPGTGGRRNPYGYTF. DNA of the CDR3: TGCGCCAGCAGCTTTACTCCCGGGACAGGGGGCCGCCGAAACCCCTATGGCTACACCTTC.